Sequencing of this T cell receptor (beta chain) was carried out in a study of blood T cell repertoires in COVID-19. Per the study methods: The assay estimated nucleated cells by amplifying reference gene primers. The data were produced by immunoSEQ multiplex PCR, yet TCRdb's version contains in-frame clones alone and is incomplete. For V, J and clone size, that table is used; D and trimming come from the DNA. This table holds 350,000 to 450,000 clones, around 87% found once. CDR1 GTSNPN and CDR2 SVGIG come from the germline V gene (reference sequence). The V end lost 2 bases, the J end lost 1 base, and 8 bases lay between the germline ends. The CDR3 is 13 amino acids. Participant-given clinical history determined each cohort assignment.

The clonotype originates from a man aged 40-49 years in a cohort exposed to, infected with or recovered from COVID-19 (not recorded which). The genes are TRBV30 and TRBJ1-1; no definite D call. The sequenced sample consisted of PBMCs or T cells enriched from blood (not recorded which). CDR3 in amino acids: CAWSPGSNTEAFF. For the CDR3, the DNA is TGTGCCTGGAGTCCCGGTTCGAACACTGAAGCTTTCTTT.